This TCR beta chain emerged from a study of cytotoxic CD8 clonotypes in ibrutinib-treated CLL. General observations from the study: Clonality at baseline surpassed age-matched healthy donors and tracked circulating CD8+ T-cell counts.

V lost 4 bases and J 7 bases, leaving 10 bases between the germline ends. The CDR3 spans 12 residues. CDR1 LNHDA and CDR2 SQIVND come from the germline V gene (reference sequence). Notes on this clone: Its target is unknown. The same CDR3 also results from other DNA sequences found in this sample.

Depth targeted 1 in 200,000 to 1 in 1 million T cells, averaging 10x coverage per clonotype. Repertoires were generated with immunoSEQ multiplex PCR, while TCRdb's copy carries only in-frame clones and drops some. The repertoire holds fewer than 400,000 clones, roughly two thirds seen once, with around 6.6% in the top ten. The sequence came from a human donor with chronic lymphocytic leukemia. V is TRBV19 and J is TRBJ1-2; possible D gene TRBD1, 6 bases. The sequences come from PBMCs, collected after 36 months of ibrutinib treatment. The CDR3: CASSTGGGGYTF. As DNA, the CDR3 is TGTGCCAGTAGTACCGGAGGGGGTGGCTACACCTTC.